The rows below give T cell receptor beta chains drawn from one sample of a study of blood T cells in healthy people across ages. TCRdb re-called the 5' RACE reads with MiXCR, one entry per CDR3 protein. The sample carries over a million distinct CDR3 sequences, roughly 24% recorded once. This same sample was also part of a study on T cells of mothers and their children.

The sample comprised blood. These receptors all stem from a girl aged 2 to 9 in good health. The CDR3 runs from the conserved cysteine through the conserved F or W. Fields, in order: CDR3 protein, J gene, V gene.

CASSPARGYYSNQPQHF	TRBJ1-5	TRBV18
CASSSLETGWNGGLFF	TRBJ2-2	TRBV6-2/TRBV6-3
CASRDINTPRDTEAFF	TRBJ1-1	TRBV27
CASSRTRTGQIYNEQFF	.	TRBV4-1
CASSLRGPLGANSPLHF	TRBJ1-6	TRBV5-6
CASNSQNEKLFF	TRBJ1-4	TRBV12-3/TRBV12-4
CASSLWTSGGGPTGTQYF	TRBJ2-5	TRBV5-1
CASSFVLAFNEQFF	TRBJ2-1	TRBV11-3
CSAAPGQGPYQPQHF	TRBJ1-5	TRBV20-1
CASSHFDGANTEAFF	TRBJ1-1	TRBV14
CASSSVWGSEAFF	TRBJ1-1	TRBV12-3/TRBV12-4
CTSSPTGGSHEQYF	TRBJ2-7	TRBV6-1
CASSSIQDEQFF	.	TRBV27